The rows below give T cell receptor beta chains drawn from one sample of a study of post-analysis software for immune sequencing data. TCRdb re-called the PCR reads through MiXCR, storing one row per CDR3 protein. This table holds about 430,000 distinct CDR3 sequences, approximately 37% found once. Sequencing used blood. These receptors came from a girl aged 2 to 9 with multiple sclerosis. Each CDR3 is given with its conserved first and last residue. D genes are given only for firm matches. Some rows mark clone size as missing; the rest say once, few, many or name a class of expanded clone.

d_gene: NA; v_gene: TRBV20-1; j_gene: TRBJ2-6; abundance: NA; CDR3nt: TGCAGTGCTTTAGCAACTGGGGCCAACGTCCTGACTTTC; CDR3aa: CSALATGANVLTF
d_gene: TRBD1; v_gene: TRBV7-8; j_gene: TRBJ2-2; abundance: NA; CDR3nt: TGTGCCAGCAGCGATCGGAAGGGGGCCCCCAAGAACACCGGGGAGCTGTTTTTT; CDR3aa: CASSDRKGAPKNTGELFF
d_gene: TRBD1; v_gene: TRBV7-2; j_gene: TRBJ2-4; abundance: NA; CDR3nt: TGTGCCAGCAGCTTAGAGGGACAGGGATTCTACGAGCGGTACTTC; CDR3aa: CASSLEGQGFYERYF
d_gene: TRBD1; v_gene: TRBV11-2; j_gene: TRBJ1-1; abundance: NA; CDR3nt: TGTGCCAGCAGCGGACTCCAGGGGGTCCCTGGGAAAGCTTTCTTT; CDR3aa: CASSGLQGVPGKAFF
d_gene: TRBD1; v_gene: TRBV6-6; j_gene: TRBJ1-2; abundance: NA; CDR3nt: TGTGCCAGCAGGGGGACAGGGAGCGACTATGGCTACACCTTC; CDR3aa: CASRGTGSDYGYTF
d_gene: NA; v_gene: TRBV15; j_gene: TRBJ2-1; abundance: NA; CDR3nt: TGTGCCACCAGCGGCCCCAGGGACTCCCTAGGCAATGAGCAGTTCTTC; CDR3aa: CATSGPRDSLGNEQFF
d_gene: NA; v_gene: TRBV3-1; j_gene: TRBJ2-1; abundance: NA; CDR3nt: TGTGCCAGCAGCGGCCGGGCCACCTACAATGAGCAGTTCTTC; CDR3aa: CASSGRATYNEQFF
d_gene: NA; v_gene: TRBV5-6; j_gene: TRBJ2-7; abundance: few; CDR3nt: TGTGCCAGCAGCGGAATCCCAGAGCACGAGCAGTACTTC; CDR3aa: CASSGIPEHEQYF
d_gene: NA; v_gene: TRBV5-1; j_gene: TRBJ2-1; abundance: NA; CDR3nt: TGCGCCAGCAGCTCAGAAGTGGGGGTATACAATGAGCAGTTCTTC; CDR3aa: CASSSEVGVYNEQFF
d_gene: NA; v_gene: TRBV7-2; j_gene: TRBJ2-1; abundance: few; CDR3nt: TGTGCCAGCAGCTTAAGACACTACAATGAGCAGTTCTTC; CDR3aa: CASSLRHYNEQFF
d_gene: TRBD2; v_gene: TRBV6-5; j_gene: TRBJ2-3; abundance: NA; CDR3nt: TGTGCCAGCAGTTACGGGGCGGGAGGGACAATTCTCACAGATACGCAGTATTTT; CDR3aa: CASSYGAGGTILTDTQYF
d_gene: NA; v_gene: TRBV20-1; j_gene: TRBJ2-1; abundance: NA; CDR3nt: TGCAGTGCTAGAGATCAGCGGCAGGGCACAGTTGGATCCTACAATGAGCAGTTCTTC; CDR3aa: CSARDQRQGTVGSYNEQFF
d_gene: TRBD1; v_gene: TRBV29-1; j_gene: TRBJ2-7; abundance: NA; CDR3nt: TGCAGCGTTGAGGGACAGGGGTTGGTTTCCTACGAGCAGTACTTC; CDR3aa: CSVEGQGLVSYEQYF
d_gene: NA; v_gene: TRBV6-6; j_gene: TRBJ2-5; abundance: many; CDR3nt: TGTGCCAGCAGTTACGCCAGAGAGACCCAGTACTTC; CDR3aa: CASSYARETQYF
d_gene: TRBD2; v_gene: TRBV12-3/TRBV12-4; j_gene: TRBJ2-7; abundance: NA; CDR3nt: TGTGCCAGCACCCAGAGTTCGGGCGGGGGGGGAGGCGAGCAGTACTTC; CDR3aa: CASTQSSGGGGGEQYF
d_gene: NA; v_gene: TRBV7-8; j_gene: TRBJ2-7; abundance: few; CDR3nt: TGTGCCAGCAGCTTAGTTCAGAACTACGAGCAGTACTTC; CDR3aa: CASSLVQNYEQYF
d_gene: NA; v_gene: TRBV29-1; j_gene: TRBJ2-5; abundance: few; CDR3nt: TGCAGCGTCCGACGGCTTGGCGAGACCCAGTACTTC; CDR3aa: CSVRRLGETQYF
d_gene: TRBD1; v_gene: TRBV27; j_gene: TRBJ1-1; abundance: NA; CDR3nt: TGTGCCAGCAGTTTACCACAGGGGGCTGAAGCTTTCTTT; CDR3aa: CASSLPQGAEAFF
d_gene: TRBD1; v_gene: TRBV6-1; j_gene: TRBJ1-2; abundance: NA; CDR3nt: TGTGCCAGCAGTGAATGGGACAGAAGTAATGGCTACACCTTC; CDR3aa: CASSEWDRSNGYTF
d_gene: NA; v_gene: TRBV19; j_gene: TRBJ2-7; abundance: NA; CDR3nt: TGTGCCAGTAGTTACTCCGACTACTACTACGAGCAGTACTTC; CDR3aa: CASSYSDYYYEQYF
d_gene: NA; v_gene: TRBV5-5; j_gene: TRBJ2-1; abundance: few; CDR3nt: TGTGCCAGCAGCTTGGCAACTAGCCGTTCCTACAATGAGCAGTTCTTC; CDR3aa: CASSLATSRSYNEQFF
d_gene: NA; v_gene: TRBV14; j_gene: TRBJ2-6; abundance: NA; CDR3nt: TGTGCCAGCAGCCAAGGCAGAGGACAAATGGGATCTCGACTAGTCTCTGGGGCCAACGTCCTGACTTTC; CDR3aa: CASSQGRGQMGSRLVSGANVLTF
d_gene: TRBD1; v_gene: TRBV29-1; j_gene: TRBJ2-2; abundance: NA; CDR3nt: TGCAGCGTTGAAGATCAAGGACAGGGTGGTACCGGGGAGCTGTTTTTT; CDR3aa: CSVEDQGQGGTGELFF
d_gene: TRBD2; v_gene: TRBV29-1; j_gene: TRBJ2-2; abundance: NA; CDR3nt: TGCAGCGTCACCCCCGGGAGGGCGGACGGGGAGCTGTTTTTT; CDR3aa: CSVTPGRADGELFF
d_gene: TRBD2; v_gene: TRBV27; j_gene: TRBJ2-7; abundance: many; CDR3nt: TGTGCCAGCAGTTTTAGCGGGAGGGCCTACGAGCAGTACTTC; CDR3aa: CASSFSGRAYEQYF
d_gene: NA; v_gene: TRBV7-9; j_gene: TRBJ1-5; abundance: few; CDR3nt: TGTGCCAGCAGCCCCCACAGGGATCAGCCCCAGCATTTT; CDR3aa: CASSPHRDQPQHF
d_gene: NA; v_gene: TRBV4-1; j_gene: TRBJ2-2; abundance: NA; CDR3nt: TGCGCCAGCAGTGGGTCAGGGTGGATCACCGGGGAGCTGTTTTTT; CDR3aa: CASSGSGWITGELFF
d_gene: TRBD2; v_gene: TRBV12-3/TRBV12-4; j_gene: TRBJ2-1; abundance: few; CDR3nt: TGTGCCAGCAGTGACTTGACGGGGGGGCGGAATGAGCAGTTCTTC; CDR3aa: CASSDLTGGRNEQFF
d_gene: TRBD1; v_gene: TRBV20-1; j_gene: TRBJ2-5; abundance: NA; CDR3nt: TGCAGTGCTAACTCGTTTGACAGGGAAGGGAGAGAGACCCAGTACTTC; CDR3aa: CSANSFDREGRETQYF
d_gene: NA; v_gene: TRBV20-1; j_gene: TRBJ1-6; abundance: few; CDR3nt: TGCAGTGCTAGACCCCGGACAGCTGATAATTCACCCCTCCACTTT; CDR3aa: CSARPRTADNSPLHF
d_gene: NA; v_gene: TRBV29-1; j_gene: TRBJ2-3; abundance: few; CDR3nt: TGCAGCGTTGAGGTGGAATCGAACCCCACAGATACGCAGTATTTT; CDR3aa: CSVEVESNPTDTQYF
d_gene: NA; v_gene: TRBV6-2/TRBV6-3; j_gene: TRBJ2-7; abundance: NA; CDR3nt: TGTGCCAGCAGTAGAGTATACGGGCAGTACTTC; CDR3aa: CASSRVYGQYF
d_gene: TRBD2; v_gene: TRBV7-3; j_gene: TRBJ2-1; abundance: few; CDR3nt: TGTGCCAGCAGCCCCCGACTAGCAGAGTACAATGAGCAGTTCTTC; CDR3aa: CASSPRLAEYNEQFF
d_gene: NA; v_gene: TRBV7-9; j_gene: TRBJ1-1; abundance: NA; CDR3nt: TGTGCCAGCAGCTTTGGGACAACTGAAGCTTTCTTT; CDR3aa: CASSFGTTEAFF
d_gene: TRBD1; v_gene: TRBV4-3; j_gene: TRBJ1-2; abundance: NA; CDR3nt: TGCGCCAGCAGCCAGAGGACAGGGGGCCAGACGAACTATGGCTACACCTTC; CDR3aa: CASSQRTGGQTNYGYTF
d_gene: TRBD2; v_gene: TRBV4-3; j_gene: TRBJ2-1; abundance: medium-sized; CDR3nt: TGCGCCAGCAGCTGGACTAGCGGGAGGAGTAATGAGCAGTTCTTC; CDR3aa: CASSWTSGRSNEQFF
d_gene: TRBD1; v_gene: TRBV6-1; j_gene: TRBJ2-1; abundance: NA; CDR3nt: TGTGCCGGAACTATCGGACAGGGGGATGAGCAGTTCTTC; CDR3aa: CAGTIGQGDEQFF
d_gene: NA; v_gene: TRBV5-1; j_gene: TRBJ2-1; abundance: few; CDR3nt: TGCGCCAGCAGGTTCGAGATCAATGAGCAGTTCTTC; CDR3aa: CASRFEINEQFF
d_gene: NA; v_gene: TRBV20-1; j_gene: TRBJ1-6; abundance: NA; CDR3nt: TGCAGTGCTACAGTGGGGGGTACGAGTTCACCCCTCCACTTT; CDR3aa: CSATVGGTSSPLHF
d_gene: NA; v_gene: TRBV12-3/TRBV12-4; j_gene: TRBJ1-4; abundance: NA; CDR3nt: TGTGCCAGCAGTTTCACAGTCGAGAATGAAAAACTGTTTTTT; CDR3aa: CASSFTVENEKLFF
d_gene: NA; v_gene: TRBV5-6; j_gene: TRBJ1-1; abundance: few; CDR3nt: TGTGCCAGCAGCTTGGGTCCCAGCGTCATTGGTGAAGCTTTCTTT; CDR3aa: CASSLGPSVIGEAFF
d_gene: NA; v_gene: TRBV15; j_gene: TRBJ2-1; abundance: NA; CDR3nt: TGTGCCACCAGCAGACCCCAAAAAGGGGGGTACTACAATGAGCAGTTCTTC; CDR3aa: CATSRPQKGGYYNEQFF
d_gene: NA; v_gene: TRBV12-3/TRBV12-4; j_gene: TRBJ2-3; abundance: NA; CDR3nt: TGTGCCAGCAGTTTCCCAGGGGTTACAGAGAGGGTGCTCACAGATACGCAGTATTTT; CDR3aa: CASSFPGVTERVLTDTQYF
d_gene: NA; v_gene: TRBV5-4; j_gene: TRBJ1-5; abundance: NA; CDR3nt: TGTGCCAGCAGCGTTGGACGGCAGGGGAGCAATCAGCCCCAGCATTTT; CDR3aa: CASSVGRQGSNQPQHF
d_gene: NA; v_gene: TRBV4-1; j_gene: TRBJ2-1; abundance: NA; CDR3nt: TGCGCCAGCAGCCAAAGGACGGTACCGGGGAATGAGCAGTTCTTC; CDR3aa: CASSQRTVPGNEQFF
d_gene: NA; v_gene: TRBV6-5; j_gene: TRBJ2-5; abundance: few; CDR3nt: TGTGCCAGCAGTTGGGCGGCTGGCATCGAGACCCAGTACTTC; CDR3aa: CASSWAAGIETQYF
d_gene: TRBD2; v_gene: TRBV6-2/TRBV6-3; j_gene: TRBJ2-4; abundance: NA; CDR3nt: TGTGCCAGCAGTTACGTTGGGGACTACCAATACGGGCAGTACTTC; CDR3aa: CASSYVGDYQYGQYF
d_gene: NA; v_gene: TRBV7-2; j_gene: TRBJ2-7; abundance: NA; CDR3nt: TGTGCCAGCAGCTTTCGGGGTGCTTGGCCAGCCTCCCCGTACGAGCAGTACTTC; CDR3aa: CASSFRGAWPASPYEQYF
d_gene: TRBD1; v_gene: TRBV6-6; j_gene: TRBJ1-2; abundance: NA; CDR3nt: TGTGCCAGCAGTTACACCGACAGGGAGGAGGACTATGGCTACACCTTC; CDR3aa: CASSYTDREEDYGYTF
d_gene: TRBD1; v_gene: TRBV7-3; j_gene: TRBJ1-6; abundance: NA; CDR3nt: TGTGCCAGCAGTTCGACAGGGAGGTCCTATAATTCACCCCTCCACTTT; CDR3aa: CASSSTGRSYNSPLHF
d_gene: TRBD1; v_gene: TRBV10-3; j_gene: TRBJ2-7; abundance: NA; CDR3nt: TGTGCCATCAGCCGGGACAGGGGCTACGAGCAGTACTTC; CDR3aa: CAISRDRGYEQYF